The 25 T cell receptor beta chains below come from one sample, sequenced in a study of blood T cell repertoires in COVID-19 (dated by TCRdb to the early 2020s). Library construction relied on the immunoSEQ multiplex PCR assay. TCRdb carries this immuneACCESS record with in-frame sequences only. Its versions omit some clonotypes, under half of them owing to an unresolved V gene in the studies checked, with the rest unexplained. In all, the sample holds approximately 250,000 clones, and around 90% of those were seen once. The top ten hold 2.5% to 3.5% of the sample. Material for sequencing was PBMCs or T cells enriched from blood (not recorded which). These receptors came from a woman in her 40s who had been exposed to COVID-19.

This clone was detected once. The CDR3 DNA reads TGTGCCAGCAGCTTAGGCGGGGGGCCGGAGACCCAGTACTTC. Amino acids: CASSLGGGPETQYF. V and J are TRBV13 and TRBJ2-5; D may be TRBD2 (7 bases). The CDR3 spans 14 residues. Germline V gives CDR1 PRHDT, CDR2 FYEKMQ (reference sequence). The ends were cut back, 0 bases at V and 5 bases at J, with 10 bases in the middle.

DNA of the CDR3: TGCGCCAGCAGCCAAGGGCAGGTGGGCAGTAATCAGCCCCAGCATTTT. As protein: CASSQGQVGSNQPQHF. The rearrangement links TRBV4-1 to TRBJ1-5; D not certain. The CDR3 consists of 16 residues. Trimming left V 1 base short and J 4 bases short, with 14 bases between. Germline V lookup: CDR1 MGHRA, CDR2 YSYEKL.

This clone appeared a few times. The V gene is TRBV5-6, the J gene TRBJ2-7; D not resolved. Trimming took 0 bases from V and 0 from J, leaving 13 bases between them. The CDR3 sequence is 16 residues long. The germline gives CDR1 SGHDT, CDR2 YYEEEE. The CDR3 DNA reads as TGTGCCAGCAGCTTGGGGTCGCTTAGGAGCTCCTACGAGCAGTACGTC. It yields the protein CASSLGSLRSSYEQYV.

The V call is TRBV6-5, the J call TRBJ2-1; TRBD2 is a possible D gene (5 bases). Germline CDR1 MNHEY, CDR2 SVGAGI. Trimming cost V 8 bases and J 3 bases, with 14 bases left between them. This CDR3 is built from 14 residues. The CDR3 reads CASHSYGVYNEQFF. CDR3 bases: TGTGCCAGCCATTCCTACGGGGTCTACAATGAGCAGTTCTTC.

This sequence joins TRBV29-1 and TRBJ1-1; the D is unclear. Trimming took off 6 bases at V and 1 base at J, with 15 bases between the two ends. CDR3 length equals 14 residues. In germline, CDR1 is SQVTM, CDR2 ANQGSEA. CDR3 in DNA: TGCAGCGTCGGTCCGAGGGTCTCGAACACTGAAGCTTTCTTT. It specifies CSVGPRVSNTEAFF.

The chain couples TRBV28 to TRBJ1-1; TRBD1 matches 7 bases. Germline V gene lookup returns CDR1 MDHEN and CDR2 SYDVKM. CDR3 length: 15 amino acids. V lost 4 bases and J lost 6; bases outside the gene matches: 11. The CDR3 nucleotides read TGTGCCAGCAGTTCGAATCCACAGGGGTTCGCTGAAGCTTTCTTT. Translation: CASSSNPQGFAEAFF. The whole variable domain, filled in from reference TRBV28 and TRBJ1-1, reads DVKVTQSSRYLVKRTGEKVFLECVQDMDHENMFWYRQDPGLGLRLIYFSYDVKMKEKGDIPEGYSVSREKKERFSLILESASTNQTSMYLCASSSNPQGFAEAFFGQGTRLTVV.

This rearrangement joins TRBV5-4 to TRBJ1-4; weak D call: TRBD1 (6 bases). Per germline, CDR1 SGHNT and CDR2 YYREEE (reference sequence). The CDR3 spans 12 residues. Trimming cost V 10 bases and J 13 bases, with 20 bases left between them. The CDR3 nucleotides read TGTGCCGGGAGCCGGGGGGGGGCGAGACTGTTTTTT. Its protein product is CAGSRGGARLFF.

This chain uses TRBV6-5 with TRBJ2-3; weak D call: TRBD2 (5 bases). Germline V gene sequence: CDR1 MNHEY, CDR2 SVGAGI. The ends were cut back, 5 bases at V and 2 bases at J, with 11 bases in the middle. This CDR3 contains 14 residues. This CDR3 is CASSRPGYTDTQYF. In nucleotides, the CDR3 is TGTGCCAGCAGTCGACCGGGGTACACAGATACGCAGTATTTT.

The CDR3 loop reads CASSQGPGGYQPQHF. In DNA form, the CDR3 reads TGTGCCAGCAGCCAAGGACCGGGGGGTTATCAGCCCCAGCATTTT. V and J are TRBV3-1 (or the pseudogene TRBV3-2) and TRBJ1-5, with D possibly TRBD1 on 5 matching bases. CDR3 length equals 15 residues. The V end lost 1 base, the J end lost 5 bases, and 12 bases lay between the germline ends. CDR1 and CDR2 (germline): LGHDT, YNNKEL (reference sequence).

The chain uses TRBV29-1 and TRBJ2-5; D is ambiguous. The germline CDR1 and CDR2 sequences are SQVTM and ANQGSEA. This CDR3 has 12 residues. With 6 bases removed from V and 2 bases from J, the gap between germline ends came to 10 bases. The CDR3 here is CSVKISQETQYF. As DNA, the CDR3 is TGCAGCGTAAAGATCAGTCAAGAGACCCAGTACTTC. Full variable domain (rest looked up from reference TRBV29-1 and TRBJ2-5): SAVISQKPSRDICQRGTSLTIQCQVDSQVTMMFWYRQQPGQSLTLIATANQGSEATYESGFVIDKFPISRPNLTFSTLTVSNMSPEDSSIYLCSVKISQETQYFGPGTRLLVL.

This clone was seen once. The rearrangement links TRBV7-2 to TRBJ2-3; 14 bases are a match to TRBD2. CDR1 and CDR2 (germline): SGHTA, FQGNSA. V lost 3 bases, J lost 5 bases, and 4 bases stayed unmatched. The CDR3 contains 16 residues. CDR3 protein: CASSLGLAGALDTQYF. The CDR3, as DNA: TGTGCCAGCAGCTTGGGACTAGCGGGAGCTCTAGATACGCAGTATTTT.

The rearrangement joins TRBV2 to TRBJ1-4; 8 positions agree with TRBD1. Germline CDR1 reads SNHLY; CDR2 reads FYNNEI. The V gene end was trimmed by 3 bases and the J gene end by 8 bases; junction bases not matched to a gene: 5. This CDR3 contains 14 residues. CDR3 sequence (DNA): TGTGCCAGCAGTGAGAGGCAGGGGGCCGAAAAACTGTTTTTT. It translates to CASSERQGAEKLFF. Using reference TRBV2 and TRBJ1-4 for the parts outside the CDR3, the full variable domain is EPEVTQTPSHQVTQMGQEVILRCVPISNHLYFYWYRQILGQKVEFLVSFYNNEISEKSEIFDDQFSVERPDGSNFTLKIRSTKLEDSAMYFCASSERQGAEKLFFGSGTQLSVL.

The chain carries TRBV7-8 and TRBJ2-3; possibly TRBD1 for D (6 bases). CDR1 and CDR2 from the germline V gene are SGHVS and FQNEAQ. V was shortened by 6 bases and J by 2 bases, with 18 bases between the two germline ends. CDR3 length: 16 residues. In DNA form, the CDR3 reads TGTGCCAGCAGACTCGCCGGGACACACATCACAGATACGCAGTATTTT. Translation: CASRLAGTHITDTQYF.

V and J are TRBV6-5 and TRBJ2-2, with 13 nucleotides matching TRBD2. The CDR3 runs to 15 residues. V trimming: 5 bases; J trimming: 5 bases; junction bases outside the gene matches: 2. Per the germline V gene, CDR1 is MNHEY and CDR2 is SVGAGI. CDR3 amino acids: CASSLGLAGTGELFF. CDR3 bases: TGTGCCAGCAGTCTGGGACTAGCGGGGACCGGGGAGCTGTTTTTT.

For this clone: The junction departs from the called germline gene at one end, perhaps through a read error. The rearrangement uses TRBV5-1 and TRBJ2-3; TRBD1 might be the D (6 bases). The length of the CDR3 is 13 residues. Per germline, CDR1 SGHRS and CDR2 YFSETQ. In nucleotides, the CDR3 is TGTGCCAGCAGGCCGCAGGGGACAGATACGCAGTATTTT. Its translation is CASRPQGTDTQYF.

As regards this clone: Additional DNA sequences in this sample encode the identical CDR3. The chain uses TRBV12-3 or TRBV12-4 and TRBJ2-1, with 7 bases matching TRBD1. This CDR3 comprises 13 residues. With V trimmed by 6 bases and J by 1 base, 0 bases remained unmatched. CDR3 DNA: TGTGCCAGCAGGACAGGGTCCTACAATGAGCAGTTCTTC. Translating it yields CASRTGSYNEQFF.

The J gene is TRBJ2-7, the V gene TRBV18, with D perhaps matching TRBD2 (7 bases). CDR3 size: 16 residues. Per germline, CDR1 KGHSH and CDR2 LQKENI. The V end was cut by 0 bases, the J end by 3 bases, with 15 bases between. CDR3 loop: CASSPPLGGLSYEQYF. Here the CDR3 DNA reads TGTGCCAGCTCACCACCGTTGGGGGGGCTTAGCTACGAGCAGTACTTC.

The chain couples TRBV6-1 to TRBJ2-7; D gene ambiguous. The V end was cut by 5 bases, the J end by 1 base, with 12 bases between. The CDR3 runs to 14 residues. The germline V gene encodes CDR1 MNHNS and CDR2 SASEGT. CDR3 sequence reads: CASSQPPRSYEQYV. The CDR3 DNA follows: TGTGCCAGCAGTCAACCCCCGAGGTCCTACGAGCAGTACGTC.

The chain has TRBV23-1 and TRBJ1-5, with D perhaps TRBD1 (6 bases). TRBV23-1 is noted as an ORF with a role that remains uncertain. The CDR3 spans 18 residues. V was shortened by 3 bases and J by 0 bases, with 18 bases between the two germline ends. CDR3 protein: CASSHLTGIGGSNQPQHF. CDR3 DNA sequence: TGCGCCAGCAGTCATCTAACGGGGATAGGGGGTAGCAATCAGCCCCAGCATTTT.

The chain recombines TRBV30 with TRBJ1-6, with D possibly matching TRBD1 (5 bases). The CDR3 is 16 amino acids. From germline, CDR1 is GTSNPN and CDR2 SVGIG (reference sequence). Trimming took off 0 bases at V and 10 bases at J, with 19 bases between the two ends. CDR3 residues: CAWSVAAGGAGSPLHF. The CDR3 region has the DNA TGTGCCTGGAGTGTAGCGGCCGGGGGTGCAGGGTCACCCCTCCACTTT. Full variable domain (outside the CDR3, taken from reference TRBV30 and TRBJ1-6): SQTIHQWPATLVQPVGSPLSLECTVEGTSNPNLYWYRQAAGRGLQLLFYSVGIGQISSEVPQNLSASRPQDRQFILSSKKLLLSDSGFYLCAWSVAAGGAGSPLHFGNGTRLTVT.

The genes are TRBV2 and TRBJ2-3, with TRBD1 matching over 8 bases. Germline loops: CDR1 SNHLY, CDR2 FYNNEI. Losses at the gene ends were 6 bases for V and 1 base for J; bases not matched to a gene: 3. CDR3 length: 14 residues. The CDR3 here is CASRTQGGTDTQYF. The CDR3 DNA sequence: TGTGCCAGCAGGACACAGGGGGGCACAGATACGCAGTATTTT.

The chain recombines TRBV5-6 with TRBJ2-3; TRBD1 agrees at 7 bases. The CDR3 has 16 residues. The germline V gene has CDR1 SGHDT and CDR2 YYEEEE. The trim removed 1 base at V and 4 bases at J, leaving 9 bases unmatched. The CDR3, as DNA: TGTGCCAGCAGCTTGCTTCCGGGACAGTACGCAGATACGCAGTATTTT. Residues: CASSLLPGQYADTQYF.

The V gene is TRBV7-3, the J gene TRBJ2-1, with 11 bases lining up with TRBD2. Looked up from germline, CDR1 is SGHTA and CDR2 is FQGTGA. There are 15 residues in the CDR3. The trim removed 0 bases at V and 16 bases at J, leaving 11 bases unmatched. CDR3 region: CASSLTELAGGPEFF. The CDR3 region has the DNA TGTGCCAGCAGCTTAACTGAGCTAGCGGGGGGTCCCGAATTCTTC. The full variable domain, rest sourced from reference TRBV7-3 and TRBJ2-1, is GAGVSQTPSNKVTEKGKYVELRCDPISGHTALYWYRQSLGQGPEFLIYFQGTGAADDSGLPNDRFFAVRPEGSVSTLKIQRTERGDSAVYLCASSLTELAGGPEFFGPGTRLTVL.

The rearrangement joins TRBV7-2 to TRBJ2-7, with 10 bases lining up with TRBD1. With V trimmed by 2 bases and J by 2 bases, 6 bases remained unmatched. Germline CDR1 is SGHTA and CDR2 is FQGNSA. The CDR3 loop spans 16 amino acids. CDR3 nucleotide sequence: TGTGCCAGCAGCTTATACCGGGACAGGGGAACCTACGAGCAGTACTTC. Translated, it gives CASSLYRDRGTYEQYF.

The chain employs TRBV5-5 and TRBJ1-5; possibly TRBD1 for D (6 bases). CDR3 size: 16 residues. Germline CDR1 is SGHKS and CDR2 is YYEKEE (reference sequence). V was trimmed by 4 bases and J by 0 bases, leaving 14 bases between them. This chain's CDR3 is CASSTMEDSSNQPQHF. CDR3 nucleotide sequence: TGTGCCAGCAGCACGATGGAGGACAGTAGCAATCAGCCCCAGCATTTT.